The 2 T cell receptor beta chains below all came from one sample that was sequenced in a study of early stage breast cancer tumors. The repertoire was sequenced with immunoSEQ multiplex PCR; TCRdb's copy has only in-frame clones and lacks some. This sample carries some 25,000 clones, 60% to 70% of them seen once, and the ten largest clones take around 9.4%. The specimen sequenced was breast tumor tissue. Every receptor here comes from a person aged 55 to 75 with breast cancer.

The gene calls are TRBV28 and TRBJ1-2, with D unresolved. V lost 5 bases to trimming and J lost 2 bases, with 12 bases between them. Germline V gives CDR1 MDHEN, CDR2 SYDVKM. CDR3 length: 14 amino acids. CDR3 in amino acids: CASSALPENYGYTF. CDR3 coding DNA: TGTGCCAGCAGTGCCCTCCCCGAGAACTATGGCTACACCTTC.

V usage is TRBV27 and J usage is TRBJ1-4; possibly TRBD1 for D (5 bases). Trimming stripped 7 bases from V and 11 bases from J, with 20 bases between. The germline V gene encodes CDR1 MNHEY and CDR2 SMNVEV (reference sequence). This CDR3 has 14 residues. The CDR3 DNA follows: TGTGCCAGCACCACGCATGGGGGAGGAAGGAAACTGTTTTTT. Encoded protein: CASTTHGGGRKLFF.